The 9 T cell receptor beta chains reported below all come from one sample, sequenced in a study of T cells expressing NK-cell markers. TCRdb reanalyzed the 5' RACE reads, giving one entry per CDR3 protein sequence and no DNA. Its table lists roughly 180,000 distinct CDR3 sequences. Sample: blood T cells: a sorted CD56 or NKG2C T cell subset, CD4+ or CD8+ T cells, or bulk PBMC T cells (not recorded which). Receptor source: a man aged 18-69 years in good health.

The chain has TRBV12-3 or TRBV12-4 and TRBJ2-7; TCRdb selects TRBD2, and the lack of DNA leaves this call unchecked. The CDR3 runs 14 residues. The CDR3 protein is CASTSREGTYEQYF.

V and J are TRBV28 and TRBJ2-7; TCRdb's assignment of TRBD2 cannot be checked, as there is no DNA. The CDR3 is 15 amino acids. Looked up from germline, CDR1 is MDHEN and CDR2 is SYDVKM. The CDR3: CASSFSMEGIYEQYF. The variable domain in full, completed from reference TRBV28 and TRBJ2-7, reads DVKVTQSSRYLVKRTGEKVFLECVQDMDHENMFWYRQDPGLGLRLIYFSYDVKMKEKGDIPEGYSVSREKKERFSLILESASTNQTSMYLCASSFSMEGIYEQYFGPGTRLTVT.

The chain recombines TRBV9 with TRBJ2-2; the D call from TCRdb, TRBD1, cannot be confirmed without DNA. This CDR3 is 17 amino acids long. The germline gives CDR1 SGDLS, CDR2 YYNGEE. The CDR3 here is CASSHPDREVNTGELFF.

The chain employs TRBV27 and TRBJ1-4; TCRdb's D call, TRBD1, is unchecked because there is no DNA. Germline values: CDR1 MNHEY, CDR2 SMNVEV (reference sequence). This CDR3 is 13 amino acids long. CDR3 amino acids: CASRSGFGGKLFF.

This rearrangement joins TRBV20-1 to TRBJ1-5. This CDR3 has 14 residues. Germline-derived CDR1 and CDR2 are DFQATT and SNEGSKA (reference sequence). The CDR3: CSARDSQESSPQHF.

This chain joins TRBV5-1 and TRBJ2-3; with no DNA, the TCRdb D assignment of TRBD1 cannot be verified. The germline V gene encodes CDR1 SGHRS and CDR2 YFSETQ. The CDR3 totals 15 residues. The CDR3 spells CASSLAGRGTDTQYF.

The rearrangement uses TRBV11-1 and TRBJ2-7; TCRdb gives TRBD2 as the D gene, but with no DNA this cannot be confirmed. This CDR3 contains 20 residues. Per germline, CDR1 SGHAT and CDR2 FQDESV (reference sequence). The CDR3 here is CASSLAVRTARLAGGYEQYF.

The chain couples TRBV4-2 to TRBJ2-1. Looked up from germline, CDR1 is LGHNA and CDR2 is YNFKEQ. The CDR3 extends over 14 amino acids. This chain's CDR3 is CASSQAQEYNEQFF.

This chain connects TRBV27 to TRBJ2-5; checking the TCRdb D call of TRBD2 is not possible without DNA. This CDR3 spans 13 amino acids. Germline CDR1 and CDR2: MNHEY and SMNVEV (reference sequence). CDR3 amino acids: CASSPSAPMAQYF.